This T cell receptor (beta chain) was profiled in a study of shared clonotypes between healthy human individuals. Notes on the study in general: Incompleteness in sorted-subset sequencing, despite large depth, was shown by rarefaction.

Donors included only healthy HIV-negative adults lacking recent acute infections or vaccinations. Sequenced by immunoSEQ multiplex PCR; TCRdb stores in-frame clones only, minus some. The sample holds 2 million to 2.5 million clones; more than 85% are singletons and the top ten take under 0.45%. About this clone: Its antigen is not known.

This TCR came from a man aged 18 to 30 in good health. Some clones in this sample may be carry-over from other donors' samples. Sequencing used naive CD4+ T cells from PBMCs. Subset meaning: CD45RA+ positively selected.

This chain's CDR3 is CASSRTPGGDPIDSNQPQHF. CDR3 in DNA: TGTGCCAGCAGCAGAACCCCTGGAGGGGACCCTATAGATAGCAATCAGCCCCAGCATTTT. This rearrangement joins TRBV21-1 to TRBJ1-5. TRBV21-1 is marked as a pseudogene. The CDR3 covers 20 residues.